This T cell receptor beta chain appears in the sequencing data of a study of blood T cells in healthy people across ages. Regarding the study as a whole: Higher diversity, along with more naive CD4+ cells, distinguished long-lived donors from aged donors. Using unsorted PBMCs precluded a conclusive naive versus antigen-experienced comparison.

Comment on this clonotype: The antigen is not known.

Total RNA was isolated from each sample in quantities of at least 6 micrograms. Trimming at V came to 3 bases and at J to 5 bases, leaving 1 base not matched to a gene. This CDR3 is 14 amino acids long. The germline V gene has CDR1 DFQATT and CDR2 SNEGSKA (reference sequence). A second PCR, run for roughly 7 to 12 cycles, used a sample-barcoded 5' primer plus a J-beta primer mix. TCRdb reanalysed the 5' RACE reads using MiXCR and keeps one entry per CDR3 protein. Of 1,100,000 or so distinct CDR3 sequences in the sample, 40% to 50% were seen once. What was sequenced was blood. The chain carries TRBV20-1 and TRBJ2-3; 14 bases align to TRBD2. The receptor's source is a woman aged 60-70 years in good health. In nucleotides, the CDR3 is TGCAGTGCTAGGGGGACTAGCGGGAGAGATACGCAGTATTTT. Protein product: CSARGTSGRDTQYF.